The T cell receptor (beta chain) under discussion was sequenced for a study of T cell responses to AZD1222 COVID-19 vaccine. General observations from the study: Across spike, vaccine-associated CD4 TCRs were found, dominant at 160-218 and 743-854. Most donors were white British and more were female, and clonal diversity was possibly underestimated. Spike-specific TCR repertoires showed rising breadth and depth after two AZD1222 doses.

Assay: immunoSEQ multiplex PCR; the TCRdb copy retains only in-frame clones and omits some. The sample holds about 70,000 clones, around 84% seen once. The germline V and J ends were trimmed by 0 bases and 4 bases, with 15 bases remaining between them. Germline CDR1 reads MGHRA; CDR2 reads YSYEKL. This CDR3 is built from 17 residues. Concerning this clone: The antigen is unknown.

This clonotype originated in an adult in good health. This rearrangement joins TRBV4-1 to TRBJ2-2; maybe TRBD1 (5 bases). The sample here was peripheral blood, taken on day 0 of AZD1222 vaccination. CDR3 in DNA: TGCGCCAGCAGCCAAGAAAGGAGAGTTCAGGGCACCGGGGAGCTGTTTTTT. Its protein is CASSQERRVQGTGELFF.